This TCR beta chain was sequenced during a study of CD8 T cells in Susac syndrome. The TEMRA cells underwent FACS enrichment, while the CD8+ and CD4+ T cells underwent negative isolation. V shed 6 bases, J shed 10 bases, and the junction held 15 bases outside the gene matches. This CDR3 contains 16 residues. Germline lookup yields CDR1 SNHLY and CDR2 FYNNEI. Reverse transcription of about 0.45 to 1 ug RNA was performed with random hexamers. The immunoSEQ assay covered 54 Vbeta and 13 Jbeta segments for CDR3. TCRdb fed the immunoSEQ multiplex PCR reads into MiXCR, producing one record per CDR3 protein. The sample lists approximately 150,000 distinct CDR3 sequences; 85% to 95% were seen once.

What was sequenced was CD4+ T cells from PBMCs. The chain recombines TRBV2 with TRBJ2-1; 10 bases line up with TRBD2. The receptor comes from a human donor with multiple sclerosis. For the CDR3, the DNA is TGTGCCAGCAGCGGGGCTAGCGGGAGATTTCTCTTAGAGCAGTTCTTC. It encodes CASSGASGRFLLEQFF. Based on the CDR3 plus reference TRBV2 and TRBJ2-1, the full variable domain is EPEVTQTPSHQVTQMGQEVILRCVPISNHLYFYWYRQILGQKVEFLVSFYNNEISEKSEIFDDQFSVERPDGSNFTLKIRSTKLEDSAMYFCASSGASGRFLLEQFFGPGTRLTVL.